The source of this TCR beta chain is a study of blood T cell repertoires in COVID-19. In the authors' workflow: How many nucleated cells were present was estimated from reference gene primer amplification. Clones were read by immunoSEQ multiplex PCR, and TCRdb kept only the in-frame ones, dropping some. V, J and clone size were drawn from that table, and D and trimming were deduced from the DNA. The sample has over 25,000 clones, 75% to 85% seen once; the top ten hold under 8%. The clonotype comes from a man in his sixties with active COVID-19. The sequencing input was peripheral blood.

The CDR3 DNA sequence: TGTGCCAGCAGCTTTTGGGGGCAGGGCGAGCAGTACTTC. Protein sequence: CASSFWGQGEQYF. The chain combines TRBV7-3 with TRBJ2-7; D might be TRBD1 (6 bases). The length of the CDR3 is 13 residues. CDR1 and CDR2 from the germline V gene are SGHTA and FQGTGA. Trimming stripped 3 bases from V and 6 bases from J, with 12 bases between. The full variable domain, rest sourced from reference TRBV7-3 and TRBJ2-7, is GAGVSQTPSNKVTEKGKYVELRCDPISGHTALYWYRQSLGQGPEFLIYFQGTGAADDSGLPNDRFFAVRPEGSVSTLKIQRTERGDSAVYLCASSFWGQGEQYFGPGTRLTVT.